The 19 T cell receptor beta chains below were found in one sample sequenced in a study of monozygotic twins with inflammatory bowel disease. Using the 5' RACE reads, TCRdb records one entry per CDR3 protein without DNA. Recorded for this sample: 330,000 or so distinct CDR3 sequences. The material sequenced was blood. The source of these receptors is a human donor with ulcerative colitis or Crohn's disease, or a healthy co-twin of an affected twin (not recorded which).

CDR3 amino acids: CASSIGRPSYEQYF. The chain combines TRBV19 with TRBJ2-7. CDR3 size: 14 residues. Germline V gene data show CDR1 as LNHDA and CDR2 as SQIVND (reference sequence).

V is TRBV2 and J is TRBJ1-5; as DNA is missing, the TRBD1 call by TCRdb cannot be tested. The germline V gene has CDR1 SNHLY and CDR2 FYNNEI. The CDR3 has 14 residues. CDR3 in amino acids: CASNRGGTRQPQHF.

The chain has TRBV7-2 and TRBJ2-7; as DNA is missing, the TRBD1 call by TCRdb cannot be tested. Germline V CDR1 and CDR2: SGHTA, FQGNSA. There are 14 residues in the CDR3. The CDR3 loop reads CASSQGTGKPEQYF.

V and J are TRBV10-3 and TRBJ1-3. Germline V lookup: CDR1 ENHRY, CDR2 SYGVKD. The CDR3 runs to 12 residues. CDR3: CAINGLNNTIYF.

This chain joins TRBV5-1 and TRBJ2-1; TCRdb names TRBD2, which stays unverified in the absence of DNA. There are 17 residues in the CDR3. Per germline, CDR1 SGHRS and CDR2 YFSETQ. The CDR3 here is CASSLGSSGRRRHEQFF. The variable domain in full, with the rest retrieved from reference TRBV5-1 and TRBJ2-1, is KAGVTQTPRYLIKTRGQQVTLSCSPISGHRSVSWYQQTPGQGLQFLFEYFSETQRNKGNFPGRFSGRQFSNSRSEMNVSTLELGDSALYLCASSLGSSGRRRHEQFFGPGTRLTVL.

V and J are TRBV29-1 and TRBJ2-6; the TCRdb D gene call, TRBD2, has no DNA to confirm it. Per the germline V gene, CDR1 is SQVTM and CDR2 is ANQGSEA. There are 16 residues in the CDR3. The CDR3 sequence is CSVEVGREQGANVLTF.

The chain is built from TRBV15 and TRBJ2-5. The CDR3 extends over 13 amino acids. Germline V gene lookup returns CDR1 LNHNV and CDR2 YYDKDF (reference sequence). The chain's CDR3 is CATSRDIQETQYF.

This chain links TRBV12-3 or TRBV12-4 with TRBJ1-1. The CDR3 is 15 residues long. The CDR3 reads CTSIPARIMNTEAFF.

This chain's CDR3 is CASSLDFNRHGQGMKGYTF. V usage is TRBV5-6 and J usage is TRBJ1-2; TCRdb selects TRBD1, and the lack of DNA leaves this call unchecked. CDR1 and CDR2 (germline): SGHDT, YYEEEE. This CDR3 has 19 amino acids.

The rearrangement joins TRBV10-3 to TRBJ2-1; checking the TCRdb D call of TRBD1 is not possible without DNA. This CDR3 comprises 16 residues. In germline, CDR1 is ENHRY, CDR2 SYGVKD. The CDR3 protein is CAISELSSSSYNEQFF.

CDR3 loop: CSALRQGYEQYF. This chain uses TRBV20-1 with TRBJ2-7; absent DNA, TCRdb's TRBD1 call cannot be checked. Germline lookup yields CDR1 DFQATT and CDR2 SNEGSKA (reference sequence). The CDR3 is 12 amino acids.

The chain employs TRBV19 and TRBJ2-3. CDR1 is LNHDA and CDR2 is SQIVND in the germline V gene (reference sequence). The CDR3 runs to 13 residues. The chain's CDR3 is CASSIRTIDTQYF.

This sequence joins TRBV24-1 and TRBJ2-1; the TRBD1 assignment by TCRdb is unverifiable without DNA. CDR1 is KGHDR and CDR2 is SFDVKD in the germline V gene. The CDR3 runs 15 residues. The CDR3 protein is CATSDRGHRDNEQFF.

The chain employs TRBV27 and TRBJ2-2; TCRdb's D gene call, TRBD2, goes unchecked for lack of DNA. Looked up from germline, CDR1 is MNHEY and CDR2 is SMNVEV (reference sequence). The CDR3 loop spans 15 amino acids. CDR3 amino acids: CASSMLAANTGELFF.

The chain joins TRBV5-1 to TRBJ1-2; TCRdb reports TRBD1, a call that lacks DNA to check it against. The CDR3 has 14 residues. Germline CDR1 is SGHRS and CDR2 is YFSETQ. The chain's CDR3 is CASSPLPDSHGYTF. The full variable domain, rest sourced from reference TRBV5-1 and TRBJ1-2, is KAGVTQTPRYLIKTRGQQVTLSCSPISGHRSVSWYQQTPGQGLQFLFEYFSETQRNKGNFPGRFSGRQFSNSRSEMNVSTLELGDSALYLCASSPLPDSHGYTFGSGTRLTVV.

The V call is TRBV27, the J call TRBJ2-1; TCRdb calls TRBD2, which cannot be checked without DNA. CDR1 is MNHEY and CDR2 is SMNVEV in the germline V gene (reference sequence). This CDR3 comprises 13 residues. This chain's CDR3 is CASSWAPRDEQFF.

The chain links TRBV6-5 to TRBJ1-3; checking the TCRdb D call of TRBD1 is not possible without DNA. Germline V gene sequence: CDR1 MNHEY, CDR2 SVGAGI. CDR3 size: 18 residues. The CDR3 spells CASSYRPGTGVGGNTIYF.

This rearrangement joins TRBV4-3 to TRBJ2-7; TCRdb indicates TRBD1, and absent DNA this call remains unverified. Germline V gene sequence: CDR1 LGHNA, CDR2 YSLEER. CDR3 length: 12 amino acids. The CDR3 sequence: CASSQGTDEQYF.

J is TRBJ1-6 and V is TRBV12-3 or TRBV12-4. The CDR3 runs 15 residues. This CDR3 reads CASSHSGSYNSPLHF.